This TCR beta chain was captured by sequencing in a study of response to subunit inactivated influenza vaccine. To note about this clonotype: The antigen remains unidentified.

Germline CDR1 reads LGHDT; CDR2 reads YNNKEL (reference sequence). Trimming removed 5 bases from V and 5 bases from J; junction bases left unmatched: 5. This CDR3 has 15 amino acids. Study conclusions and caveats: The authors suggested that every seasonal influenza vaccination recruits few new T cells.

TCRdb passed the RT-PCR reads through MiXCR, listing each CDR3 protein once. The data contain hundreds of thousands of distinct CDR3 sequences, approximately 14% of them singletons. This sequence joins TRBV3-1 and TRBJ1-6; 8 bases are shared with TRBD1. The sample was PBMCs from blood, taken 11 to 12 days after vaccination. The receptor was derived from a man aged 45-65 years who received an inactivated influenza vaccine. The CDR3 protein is CASSFDRGNNSPLHF. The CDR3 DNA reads TGTGCCAGCAGCTTCGACAGGGGCAATAATTCACCCCTCCACTTT. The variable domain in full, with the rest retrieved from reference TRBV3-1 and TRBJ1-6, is DTAVSQTPKYLVTQMGNDKSIKCEQNLGHDTMYWYKQDSKKFLKIMFSYNNKELIINETVPNRFSPKSPDKAHLNLHINSLELGDSAVYFCASSFDRGNNSPLHFGNGTRLTVT.